This TCR beta chain was recorded in a study of cytomegalovirus exposure and HLA in healthy donors. The PCR had 60 Vbeta and 13 Jbeta primers. TCRdb's copy holds only in-frame clones and misses some; the assay was immunoSEQ multiplex PCR. This sample has roughly 120,000 clones; approximately 67% occur once, and the top ten carry almost 8.5%. The junction had 4 bases not matched to a gene; V was cut back by 0 bases and J by 2 bases. Germline V gives CDR1 LNHNV, CDR2 YYDKDF (reference sequence). The CDR3 runs to 16 residues. The origin of this receptor is a man between 18 and 29 years old in good health and CMV-seropositive. The specimen sequenced was PBMCs. This chain joins TRBV15 and TRBJ2-1; 7 nucleotides align to TRBD2. The CDR3 region is CATSRDRLAPYNEQFF. The CDR3 nucleotides are TGTGCCACCAGCAGAGACAGACTAGCCCCCTACAATGAGCAGTTCTTC.